This T cell receptor (beta chain) was retrieved from a study of blood T cell repertoires in COVID-19. Study background: The cDNA or gDNA used as material had been derived from T cells, B-cell-depleted T cells, or PBMCs.

The germline V gene has CDR1 SGHNT and CDR2 YENEEA. V was shortened by 5 bases and J by 2 bases, with 20 bases between the two germline ends. The CDR3 is 17 residues long. Resolution of symptoms, clearance, or two negative PCRs was present in recovered Cohort 3 donors. Original data processing: Amplification with reference gene primers provided the estimates of nucleated cell counts. The repertoire was sequenced with immunoSEQ multiplex PCR; TCRdb's copy has only in-frame clones and lacks some. V, J and clone size are those of that table, while D and trimming were read from the DNA. This table has more than 150,000 clones, 87% appearing once.

The V call is TRBV11-3, the J call TRBJ2-3; D remains unclear. The receptor's source is a woman aged 45-59 years who had recovered from COVID-19. Sequenced input: PBMCs or T cells enriched from blood (not recorded which). CDR3 loop: CASSAAVATSDTDTQYF. DNA of the CDR3: TGTGCCAGCAGCGCCGCTGTGGCGACCAGCGACACAGATACGCAGTATTTT.